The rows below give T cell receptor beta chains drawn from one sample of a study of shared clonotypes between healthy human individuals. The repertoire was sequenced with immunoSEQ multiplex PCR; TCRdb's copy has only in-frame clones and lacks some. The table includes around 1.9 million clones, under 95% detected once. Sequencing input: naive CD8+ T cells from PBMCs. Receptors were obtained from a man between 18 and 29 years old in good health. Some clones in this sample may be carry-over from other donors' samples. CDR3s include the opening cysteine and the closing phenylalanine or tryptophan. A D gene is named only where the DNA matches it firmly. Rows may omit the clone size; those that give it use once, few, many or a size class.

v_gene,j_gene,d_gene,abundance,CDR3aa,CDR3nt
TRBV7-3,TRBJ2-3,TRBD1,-,CASSSVHRGITDTQYF,TGTGCCAGCAGCTCTGTACACAGGGGCATAACAGATACGCAGTATTTT
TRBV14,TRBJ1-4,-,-,CASSQFWGLGEKLFF,TGTGCCAGCAGCCAATTTTGGGGGTTGGGTGAAAAACTGTTTTTT
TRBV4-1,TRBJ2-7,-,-,CASSLGRYEQYF,TGCGCCAGCAGCCTCGGGAGATACGAGCAGTACTTC
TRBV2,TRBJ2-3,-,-,CASGLRDNPTDTQYF,TGTGCCAGCGGGCTTCGGGACAACCCCACAGATACGCAGTATTTT
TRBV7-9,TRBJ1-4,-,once,CASSLNSESFF,TGTGCCAGCAGCTTGAACAGTGAGTCGTTTTTT
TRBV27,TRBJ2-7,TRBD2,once,CASTSSGRAIGEQYF,TGTGCCAGCACCAGTAGCGGGAGGGCCATCGGCGAGCAGTACTTC
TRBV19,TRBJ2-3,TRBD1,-,CASSAGGTDTQYF,TGTGCCAGTAGCGCAGGGGGCACGGATACGCAGTATTTT
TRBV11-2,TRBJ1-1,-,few,CASSFYGPTEAFF,TGTGCCAGCAGCTTTTACGGTCCCACCGAAGCTTTCTTT
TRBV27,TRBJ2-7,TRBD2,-,CASSTSGRGYEQYF,TGTGCCAGCTCCACTAGCGGGAGAGGATACGAGCAGTACTTC
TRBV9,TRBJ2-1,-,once,CASSAPEGMHEQFF,TGTGCCAGCAGCGCCCCCGAAGGGATGCATGAGCAGTTCTTC
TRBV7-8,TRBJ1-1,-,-,CASSPRTGGMTEAFF,TGTGCCAGCAGCCCTAGAACGGGGGGAATGACTGAAGCTTTCTTT
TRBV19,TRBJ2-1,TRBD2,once,CASSSGIGTSGGRSYNEQFF,TGTGCCAGTAGCAGCGGAATAGGGACTAGCGGAGGCCGCTCCTACAATGAGCAGTTCTTC
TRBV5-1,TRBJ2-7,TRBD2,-,CASSLRLADAYEQYF,TGCGCCAGCAGCTTGCGACTAGCGGACGCCTACGAGCAGTACTTC
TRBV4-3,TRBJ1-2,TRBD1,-,CASSQETGGLSYGYTF,TGCGCCAGCAGCCAAGAGACAGGGGGCCTCTCCTATGGCTACACCTTC
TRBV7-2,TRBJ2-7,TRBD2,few,CASDWAGGPNYEQYF,TGTGCCAGTGACTGGGCGGGAGGACCAAACTACGAGCAGTACTTC
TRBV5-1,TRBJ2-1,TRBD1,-,CASSSTGGGPYNEQFF,TGCGCCAGCAGCTCGACAGGGGGCGGCCCCTACAATGAGCAGTTCTTC
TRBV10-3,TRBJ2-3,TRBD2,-,CAISDWTSGSTDTQYF,TGTGCCATCAGTGACTGGACTAGCGGGAGCACAGATACGCAGTATTTT
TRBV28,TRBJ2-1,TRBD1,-,CASSLQQGDEQFF,TGTGCCAGCAGTTTACAACAGGGGGATGAGCAGTTCTTC
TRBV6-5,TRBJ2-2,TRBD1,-,CASRQGAETGELFF,TGTGCCAGCAGACAGGGGGCGGAGACCGGGGAGCTGTTTTTT
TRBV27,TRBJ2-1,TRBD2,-,CASSPLAGVGNEQFF,TGTGCCAGCAGTCCCCTCGCGGGAGTTGGCAATGAGCAGTTCTTC
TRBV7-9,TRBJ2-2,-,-,CARVPLRGNFAGELFF,TGTGCCAGAGTCCCCCTTCGCGGGAATTTTGCCGGGGAGCTGTTTTTT
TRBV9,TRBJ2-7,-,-,CASSVVPGSSYEQYF,TGTGCCAGCAGCGTAGTCCCCGGTAGCTCCTACGAGCAGTACTTC
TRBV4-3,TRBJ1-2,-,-,CASSQETEAENYGYTF,TGCGCCAGCAGCCAAGAAACCGAGGCAGAGAACTATGGCTACACCTTC
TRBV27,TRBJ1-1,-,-,CASSLLGPAREAFF,TGTGCCAGCAGTTTATTAGGGCCCGCAAGGGAAGCTTTCTTT
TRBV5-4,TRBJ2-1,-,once,CASSLDSYNEQFF,TGTGCCAGCAGCCTTGACTCCTACAATGAGCAGTTCTTC
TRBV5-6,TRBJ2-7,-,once,CASSFAGGGLTYEQYF,TGTGCCAGCAGCTTCGCCGGAGGGGGCTTAACCTACGAGCAGTACTTC
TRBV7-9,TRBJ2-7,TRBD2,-,CASSLRLGTREDEQYF,TGTGCCAGCAGCTTACGACTCGGGACTAGGGAAGACGAGCAGTACTTC
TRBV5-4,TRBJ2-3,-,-,CASTPPLDSGKSTDTQYF,TGTGCCAGCACCCCTCCTCTCGATAGCGGCAAAAGCACAGATACGCAGTATTTT
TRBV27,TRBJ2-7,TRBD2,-,CASSPSGGAYEQYF,TGTGCCAGCAGTCCCAGCGGGGGAGCCTACGAGCAGTACTTC
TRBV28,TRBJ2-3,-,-,CASRPQGLDTQYF,TGTGCCAGCAGGCCCCAGGGCTTGGATACGCAGTATTTT
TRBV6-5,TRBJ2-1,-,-,CASSPGLNEQFF,TGTGCCAGCAGTCCGGGCCTTAATGAGCAGTTCTTC
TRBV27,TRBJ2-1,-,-,CASSYVGVTGTRDEQFF,TGTGCCAGCAGCTATGTGGGGGTCACCGGGACCCGAGATGAGCAGTTCTTC
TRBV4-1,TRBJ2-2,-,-,CASSQGKTGELFF,TGCGCCAGCAGCCAGGGCAAAACCGGGGAGCTGTTTTTT
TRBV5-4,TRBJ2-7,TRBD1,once,CASSWTGGGYEQYF,TGTGCCAGCAGCTGGACAGGGGGCGGCTACGAGCAGTACTTC
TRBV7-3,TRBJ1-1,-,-,CASSFALNTEAFF,TGTGCCAGCAGCTTTGCCTTGAACACTGAAGCTTTCTTT
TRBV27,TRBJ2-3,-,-,CASSSRWGDTDTQYF,TGTGCCAGCAGTTCCCGGTGGGGGGACACAGATACGCAGTATTTT
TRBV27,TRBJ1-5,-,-,CASSLVSWGNQPQHF,TGTGCCAGCAGTTTGGTGAGTTGGGGAAATCAGCCCCAGCATTTT
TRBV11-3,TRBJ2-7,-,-,CASSPEDNYEQYF,TGTGCCAGCAGCCCAGAGGACAATTACGAGCAGTACTTC
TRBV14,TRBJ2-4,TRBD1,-,CASSHRQGTAKNIQYF,TGTGCCAGCAGCCATCGACAGGGTACAGCCAAAAACATTCAGTACTTC
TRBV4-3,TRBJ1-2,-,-,CASSQDRAFSVYYGYTF,TGCGCCAGCAGCCAAGATCGGGCTTTCTCCGTATACTATGGCTACACCTTC
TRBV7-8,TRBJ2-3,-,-,CASSQGTFNTDTQYF,TGTGCCAGCAGCCAAGGGACTTTCAACACAGATACGCAGTATTTT
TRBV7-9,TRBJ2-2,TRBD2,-,CASSWGGDGELFF,TGTGCCAGCAGTTGGGGAGGGGACGGGGAGCTGTTTTTT
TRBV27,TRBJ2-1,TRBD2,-,CASSLSSGLAGHEQFF,TGTGCCAGCAGTTTATCGAGCGGGCTAGCGGGCCATGAGCAGTTCTTC
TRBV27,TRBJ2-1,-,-,CASSSPTDWTDLYNEQFF,TGTGCCAGCAGTTCCCCGACCGATTGGACAGATCTCTACAATGAGCAGTTCTTC
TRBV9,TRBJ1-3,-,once,CASSVKGLPGNTIYF,TGTGCCAGCAGCGTGAAGGGACTGCCTGGAAACACCATATATTTT
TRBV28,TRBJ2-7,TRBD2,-,CASSFRGLGSYEQYF,TGTGCCAGCAGTTTCAGGGGACTAGGATCCTACGAGCAGTACTTC
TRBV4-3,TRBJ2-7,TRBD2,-,CASSQTLAVPSYEQYF,TGCGCCAGCAGCCAAACCCTAGCGGTCCCTTCCTACGAGCAGTACTTC
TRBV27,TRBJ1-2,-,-,CASSSTGSARGYTF,TGTGCCAGCAGTTCCACAGGGTCCGCTCGAGGCTACACCTTC
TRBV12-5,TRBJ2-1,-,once,CASANDDYNEQFF,TGTGCTAGTGCCAACGACGATTACAATGAGCAGTTCTTC
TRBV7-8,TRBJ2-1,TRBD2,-,CASRTSGSIYNEQFF,TGTGCCAGCCGCACTAGCGGGAGTATTTACAATGAGCAGTTCTTC